A single sample gave rise to the 11 T cell receptor beta chains below, sequenced in a study of blood T cell repertoires in COVID-19 (dated by TCRdb to about 2020). Libraries were prepared through the immunoSEQ multiplex PCR assay. What TCRdb holds here is the immuneACCESS table cut down to in-frame rearrangements. Part of the clones is not present; checked against another copy, under half of the missing clones reflect an unresolved V gene, and the others are unexplained. The sample yields around 280,000 clones; about 85% were counted once. The ten largest clonotypes hold 2% to 2.5% of the sample. What was sequenced was peripheral blood. Receptor source: a woman in her 50s who had recovered from COVID-19.

The gene calls are TRBV7-6 and TRBJ2-2; 8 bases fit TRBD2. After removal of 4 bases from V and 4 bases from J, the junction contained 8 bases not matched to a gene. The CDR3 spans 16 residues. Per the germline V gene, CDR1 is SGHVS and CDR2 is FNYEAQ. The CDR3 nucleotides are TGTGCCAGCAGCTCCTCCGCTAGCGGGTTCACCGGGGAGCTGTTTTTT. It yields the protein CASSSSASGFTGELFF.

This clone was detected only once. The V call is TRBV7-3, the J call TRBJ1-3; D may be TRBD1 (5 bases). The CDR3 has 15 residues. V was cut by 5 bases and J by 2 bases, with 13 bases left in between. Per the germline V gene, CDR1 is SGHTA and CDR2 is FQGTGA. The CDR3 region has the DNA TGTGCCAGCAGCGTCGGTGGGGCGACTGGAAACACCATATATTTT. It codes for CASSVGGATGNTIYF.

V and J are TRBV15 and TRBJ1-5, with TRBD1 identical over 10 bases. V was clipped by 5 bases and J by 1 base; unmatched bases: 8. Germline CDR1 and CDR2: LNHNV and YYDKDF (reference sequence). The CDR3 covers 17 residues. CDR3 region: CATSGDRQGASNQPQHF. For the CDR3, the DNA is TGTGCCACCAGCGGGGATAGACAGGGGGCAAGCAATCAGCCCCAGCATTTT.

V gene TRBV7-2 combines with J gene TRBJ2-7; a weak D match, TRBD1 (5 bases). This CDR3 contains 13 residues. V was trimmed by 5 bases and J by 4 bases, leaving 12 bases between them. Germline CDR1 is SGHTA and CDR2 is FQGNSA. CDR3 DNA sequence: TGTGCCAGCAGCCCCTCTAGACAGTACGAGCAGTACTTC. This gives the protein CASSPSRQYEQYF.

Note on this clone: The junction shows a germline mismatch at one end, possibly a read error. The rearrangement joins TRBV30 to TRBJ1-6; 8 positions match TRBD1. Germline V lookup: CDR1 GTSNPN, CDR2 SVGIG (reference sequence). This CDR3 contains 12 residues. The CDR3 is CAWSVGRGQVTF. CDR3 in DNA: TGTGCCTGGAGTGTAGGAAGGGGACAGGTGACCTTT.

The V gene is TRBV6-5, the J gene TRBJ1-2; TRBD1 matches 9 bases. Germline V CDR1 and CDR2: MNHEY, SVGAGI. V dropped 5 bases and J dropped 6; count of bases not matched to a gene: 7. CDR3 size: 14 residues. CDR3 bases: TGTGCCAGCAGTCGCGGGACAGGGAGGAATGGCTACACCTTC. It yields the protein CASSRGTGRNGYTF.

The CDR3 nucleotides are TGTGCCAGCAGCCCTCCGACAGGGGTCCGCGTCGGGGAGCTGTTTTTT. Protein product: CASSPPTGVRVGELFF. V and J are TRBV9 and TRBJ2-2; 8 positions match TRBD1. The J segment lost 7 bases and the V segment lost 4 bases, leaving 12 bases of the junction unmatched. This CDR3 contains 16 residues. Germline-derived CDR1 and CDR2 are SGDLS and YYNGEE.

This clone was seen only once. The genes are TRBV13 and TRBJ2-5, with D possibly being TRBD2 (6 bases). Germline loops: CDR1 PRHDT, CDR2 FYEKMQ (reference sequence). The CDR3 is 14 residues long. Between the trimmed V and J ends, which lost 2 bases and 4 bases, there was a span of 11 bases. This CDR3 is CASSLTGEVETQYF. CDR3 bases: TGTGCCAGCAGCTTAACGGGAGAGGTAGAGACCCAGTACTTC.

The rearrangement uses TRBV18 and TRBJ2-5, with a tentative D call TRBD2 (6 bases). The CDR3 contains 13 residues. Trimming took 3 bases from V and 4 from J, leaving 9 bases between them. Germline V gene sequence: CDR1 KGHSH, CDR2 LQKENI. CDR3 residues: CASSPIGGETQYF. DNA of the CDR3: TGTGCCAGCTCACCGATCGGGGGAGAGACCCAGTACTTC.

The chain employs TRBV20-1 and TRBJ1-2, with D possibly being TRBD1 (5 bases). This CDR3 has 14 amino acids. Trimming removed 3 bases at V and 5 bases at J, with 16 bases between. Germline CDR1 is DFQATT and CDR2 is SNEGSKA (reference sequence). This CDR3 is CSASAGIINYGYTF. The CDR3 nucleotides read TGCAGTGCTAGTGCAGGGATTATCAATTATGGCTACACCTTC.

The chain joins TRBV6-1 to TRBJ2-3; 10 positions agree with TRBD2. V lost 2 bases to trimming and J lost 2 bases; unmatched junction nucleotides: 1. Germline CDR1 and CDR2: MNHNS and SASEGT. This CDR3 is built from 15 residues. The CDR3 here is CASSELAGDTDTQYF. DNA for the CDR3: TGTGCCAGCAGTGAACTAGCGGGGGACACAGATACGCAGTATTTT.